The next 31 T cell receptor beta chains were all read from a single sample in a study of long-term antiretroviral therapy in people with HIV. The libraries were made with immunoSEQ v3.0 at survey level. Sequenced by immunoSEQ multiplex PCR; TCRdb stores in-frame clones only, minus some. The table lists 15,000 to 20,000 clones, more than 75% of them singletons. Sequenced here: unsorted PBMCs, sampled 0.7 years before starting antiretroviral therapy. These receptors all stem from a man aged 50-59 years with HIV.

The chain joins TRBV5-1 to TRBJ2-7; the D gene is possibly TRBD1 (6 bases). Germline assignment: CDR1 SGHRS and CDR2 YFSETQ. Trimming took 4 bases from V and 3 from J, leaving 14 bases between them. The CDR3 is 14 residues long. This chain's CDR3 is CASSPQGFYYEQYF. CDR3 in DNA: TGCGCCAGCAGCCCCCAGGGGTTCTACTACGAGCAGTACTTC.

This clone has just a few counts. The V gene is TRBV6-5, the J gene TRBJ2-7; 10 bases match TRBD1. Germline CDR1 and CDR2: MNHEY and SVGAGI. V was clipped by 11 bases and J by 0 bases; unmatched bases: 7. CDR3 length: 14 residues. CDR3 nucleotide sequence: TGTGCCGCATCACGGGACAGGGGCTCCTACGAGCAGTACTTC. As protein: CAASRDRGSYEQYF.

The rearrangement links TRBV7-9 to TRBJ1-6; no clear D gene. Looked up from germline, CDR1 is SEHNR and CDR2 is FQNEAQ (reference sequence). V lost 5 bases and J lost 7, with 12 bases in between. The length of the CDR3 is 14 residues. This CDR3 is CASSPHEFNSPLHF. In nucleotides, the CDR3 is TGTGCCAGCAGCCCCCACGAATTCAATTCACCCCTCCACTTT.

The chain combines TRBV27 with TRBJ1-3, with 7 nucleotides matching TRBD1. Germline CDR1 is MNHEY and CDR2 is SMNVEV (reference sequence). Trimming cost V 0 bases and J 0 bases; bases outside gene matches: 8. This CDR3 comprises 18 residues. As DNA, the CDR3 is TGTGCCAGCAGTTTATCGCGACCGGGACAGAACTCTGGAAACACCATATATTTT. Its translation: CASSLSRPGQNSGNTIYF.

The rearrangement joins TRBV6-1 to TRBJ2-7; D is possibly TRBD1 (5 bases). The CDR3 extends over 14 amino acids. V shed 10 bases and J shed 3 bases, with 19 bases lying between them. Germline V lookup: CDR1 MNHNS, CDR2 SASEGT. The CDR3 loop reads CATKTSGGHYEQYF. In nucleotides, the CDR3 is TGTGCCACCAAGACAAGTGGCGGACACTACGAGCAGTACTTC.

The rearrangement links TRBV27 to TRBJ1-1; no clear D. V lost 3 bases, J lost 2 bases, and 16 bases lay in between. There are 16 residues in the CDR3. The V gene's germline CDR1 is MNHEY and CDR2 SMNVEV (reference sequence). CDR3 loop: CASSFNPVGRNTEAFF. The CDR3 DNA reads as TGTGCCAGCAGTTTTAACCCCGTAGGTCGAAACACTGAAGCTTTCTTT.

In this sample, this clone turned up once. The chain is built from TRBV5-1 and TRBJ2-7; D is unclear. V shed 0 bases and J shed 2 bases, with 9 bases lying between them. Germline V lookup: CDR1 SGHRS, CDR2 YFSETQ. The CDR3 runs 14 residues. CDR3 nucleotides: TGCGCCAGCAGCTTGGGCTTAGAGACCTACGAGCAGTACTTC. Translated, it gives CASSLGLETYEQYF.

V gene TRBV25-1 combines with J gene TRBJ2-3, with D tentatively TRBD1 (6 bases). This CDR3 has 18 amino acids. V was clipped by 4 bases and J by 0 bases, with 20 bases between them. Per the germline V gene, CDR1 is MGHDK and CDR2 is SYGVNS. CDR3 residues: CASSVRAQGHYSTDTQYF. CDR3 coding DNA: TGTGCCAGCAGTGTCCGGGCCCAGGGACATTATAGCACAGATACGCAGTATTTT.

This chain connects TRBV4-1 to TRBJ2-7; 11 nucleotides line up with TRBD2. CDR3 length: 17 amino acids. V was clipped by 1 base and J by 0 bases; unmatched bases: 5. Germline CDR1 MGHRA, CDR2 YSYEKL. In DNA form, the CDR3 reads TGCGCCAGCAGCCAAGTAGCTAGCGGGGGGATCTCCTACGAGCAGTACTTC. Translation: CASSQVASGGISYEQYF.

This chain connects TRBV2 to TRBJ1-5; D is possibly TRBD1 (6 bases). Germline V gene data show CDR1 as SNHLY and CDR2 as FYNNEI. The CDR3 spans 15 residues. V was shortened by 1 base and J by 6 bases, with 13 bases between the two germline ends. The CDR3 DNA is TGTGCCAGCAGTGAAGATCTGGGGGCAAGTCAGCCCCAGCATTTT. Translated: CASSEDLGASQPQHF.

The V gene is TRBV5-1, the J gene TRBJ1-2; D not certain. The V gene lost 0 bases and the J gene lost 1 base, with 7 bases spanning the gap. CDR1 and CDR2 from the germline V gene are SGHRS and YFSETQ. The length of the CDR3 is 14 residues. CDR3 region: CASSLVGDNYGYTF. DNA of the CDR3: TGCGCCAGCAGCTTGGTAGGAGATAACTATGGCTACACCTTC.

This clone was seen just once. V is TRBV5-6 and J is TRBJ2-3; D call uncertain. In germline, CDR1 is SGHDT, CDR2 YYEEEE. The V end lost 0 bases, the J end lost 2 bases, and 7 bases lay between the germline ends. The CDR3 is 14 residues long. The CDR3 spells CASSLGEPTDTQYF. The DNA for the CDR3 is TGTGCCAGCAGCTTGGGGGAACCCACAGATACGCAGTATTTT.

This chain joins TRBV15 and TRBJ1-2; 8 bases are a match to TRBD1. The V and J ends lost 0 bases and 8 bases, in that order; junction bases with no gene match: 20. Germline lookup yields CDR1 LNHNV and CDR2 YYDKDF (reference sequence). The CDR3 is 19 amino acids. The CDR3 DNA reads as TGTGCCACCAGCAGAGATCCCGGGGCTCTAGGACAGGGTGAATGGGGCTACACCTTC. Its translation is CATSRDPGALGQGEWGYTF.

The V call is TRBV7-2, the J call TRBJ1-1, with TRBD1 matching over 7 bases. The CDR3 has 15 residues. J was trimmed by 3 bases and V by 0 bases; bases with no gene match: 4. Germline CDR1 reads SGHTA; CDR2 reads FQGNSA. CDR3 nucleotides: TGTGCCAGCAGCTTAGCCTCGGGACAGTACACTGAAGCTTTCTTT. It encodes CASSLASGQYTEAFF.

The chain couples TRBV6-1 to TRBJ2-7; 7 bases match TRBD1. The CDR3 is 14 residues long. Germline trimming cut 1 base from V and 1 base from J; bases unmatched to any gene: 1. CDR1 and CDR2 from the germline V gene are MNHNS and SASEGT. Here the CDR3 reads CASSEGGQSYEQYF. In nucleotides, the CDR3 is TGTGCCAGCAGTGAAGGGGGACAGTCCTACGAGCAGTACTTC.

The CDR3 region has the DNA TGCGCCAGCAGTCAATACTCCCCTCCCCGCTACGAGCAGTACTTC. The encoded protein is CASSQYSPPRYEQYF. V and J are TRBV23-1 and TRBJ2-7; D remains unclear. TRBV23-1 is known as an ORF, though its function is uncertain. The CDR3 spans 15 residues. The germline V and J ends were trimmed by 1 base and 3 bases, with 13 bases remaining between them.

V is TRBV19 and J is TRBJ2-1; tentative D call: TRBD2 (6 bases). V lost 8 bases to trimming and J lost 3 bases, with 8 bases between them. The CDR3 totals 12 residues. Germline lookup yields CDR1 LNHDA and CDR2 SQIVND (reference sequence). The CDR3 here is CASGTYYNEQFF. Here the CDR3 DNA reads TGTGCCAGTGGGACTTACTACAATGAGCAGTTCTTC.

This chain joins TRBV5-1 and TRBJ2-7; TRBD1 might be the D (5 bases). Germline values: CDR1 SGHRS, CDR2 YFSETQ. V lost 0 bases, J lost 4 bases, and 11 bases lay in between. The CDR3 extends over 14 amino acids. The CDR3 DNA reads TGCGCCAGCAGCTTGGCGGTGGGGCTGTACGAGCAGTACTTC. Its translation is CASSLAVGLYEQYF.

In this sample, this clone turned up once. This sequence joins TRBV10-2 and TRBJ1-6; D is uncertain. The germline V and J ends were trimmed by 6 bases and 4 bases, with 10 bases remaining between them. The CDR3 has 14 residues. The germline V gene has CDR1 WSHSY and CDR2 SAAADI. CDR3 amino acids: CASREREYNSPLHF. The CDR3, as DNA: TGCGCCAGCAGAGAAAGGGAGTATAATTCACCCCTCCACTTT.

The rearrangement uses TRBV5-1 and TRBJ2-7, with D perhaps being TRBD1 or TRBD2 (5 bases each). The length of the CDR3 is 15 residues. Germline V gene data show CDR1 as SGHRS and CDR2 as YFSETQ. V gave up 4 bases and J gave up 4 bases, with 18 bases separating them. The chain's CDR3 is CASSTAGTDLYEQYF. The CDR3 nucleotides read TGCGCCAGCAGCACAGCCGGGACCGACCTATACGAGCAGTACTTC.

V usage is TRBV7-2 and J usage is TRBJ2-7, with no clear D. Germline CDR1 is SGHTA and CDR2 is FQGNSA. Trimming cost V 5 bases and J 5 bases, with 10 bases left between them. The CDR3 totals 12 residues. DNA for the CDR3: TGTGCCAGCAGCCCATTTCGCCACGAGCAGTACTTC. It yields the protein CASSPFRHEQYF.

The chain recombines TRBV6-5 with TRBJ2-7; either TRBD1 or TRBD2 may fit D (5 bases each). Looked up from germline, CDR1 is MNHEY and CDR2 is SVGAGI. The CDR3 totals 14 residues. The V end lost 5 bases, the J end lost 2 bases, and 13 bases lay between the germline ends. The CDR3 loop reads CASSTGTGTYEQYF. The CDR3, as DNA: TGTGCCAGCAGTACGGGGACCGGAACCTACGAGCAGTACTTC.

The chain combines TRBV5-1 with TRBJ1-4; D gene uncertain. V was cut by 5 bases and J by 4 bases, with 18 bases left in between. The V gene's germline CDR1 is SGHRS and CDR2 YFSETQ. The CDR3 has 16 residues. Here the CDR3 reads CASSQPDGSNNEKLFF. The CDR3 nucleotides read TGCGCCAGCAGTCAACCCGATGGATCTAATAATGAAAAACTGTTTTTT.

The rearrangement links TRBV9 to TRBJ2-3, with D perhaps TRBD1 (5 bases). Trimming cost V 2 bases and J 3 bases, with 7 bases left between them. CDR3 size: 13 residues. Germline lookup yields CDR1 SGDLS and CDR2 YYNGEE. CDR3 protein: CASSVQGTDTQYF. The CDR3 DNA is TGTGCCAGCAGCGTGCAGGGTACAGATACGCAGTATTTT.

The chain combines TRBV2 with TRBJ1-1; the D is unclear. From germline, CDR1 is SNHLY and CDR2 FYNNEI. Trimming removed 7 bases at V and 1 base at J, with 10 bases between. This CDR3 has 13 residues. The CDR3 DNA reads as TGTGCCAGCAAGCGGGTCGCGAACACTGAAGCTTTCTTT. Its protein is CASKRVANTEAFF.

The chain joins TRBV5-1 to TRBJ2-1; D perhaps matches TRBD2 (6 bases). Trimming cost V 0 bases and J 3 bases, with 16 bases left between them. CDR3 length: 17 amino acids. Germline V gives CDR1 SGHRS, CDR2 YFSETQ. This CDR3 is CASSLDGSGGLYNEQFF. CDR3 DNA sequence: TGCGCCAGCAGCTTGGACGGTAGCGGAGGGCTCTACAATGAGCAGTTCTTC. The whole variable domain, filled in from reference TRBV5-1 and TRBJ2-1, reads KAGVTQTPRYLIKTRGQQVTLSCSPISGHRSVSWYQQTPGQGLQFLFEYFSETQRNKGNFPGRFSGRQFSNSRSEMNVSTLELGDSALYLCASSLDGSGGLYNEQFFGPGTRLTVL.

This chain joins TRBV7-3 and TRBJ2-1; a weak D match, TRBD2 (7 bases). The germline V and J ends were trimmed by 1 base and 9 bases, with 25 bases remaining between them. Germline CDR1 reads SGHTA; CDR2 reads FQGTGA. The CDR3 is 18 amino acids. Here the CDR3 reads CASSLIGRSGGALGEQFF. The CDR3 coding sequence is TGTGCCAGCAGCTTAATAGGGCGCAGTGGGGGGGCGTTAGGTGAGCAGTTCTTC.

The chain couples TRBV29-1 to TRBJ2-2, with D uncertain. The V gene's germline CDR1 is SQVTM and CDR2 ANQGSEA. The ends were cut back, 4 bases at V and 6 bases at J, with 6 bases in the middle. This CDR3 has 11 residues. The CDR3 DNA sequence: TGCAGCGTTGTCGGATCCGGGGAGCTGTTTTTT. Residues: CSVVGSGELFF.

This rearrangement joins TRBV10-3 to TRBJ1-1; D unclear. With 5 bases removed from V and 5 bases from J, the gap between germline ends came to 12 bases. The CDR3 is 13 residues long. Germline values: CDR1 ENHRY, CDR2 SYGVKD. Written as DNA, the CDR3 is TGTGCCATCAGTTTCGGGGAAACGACTGAAGCTTTCTTT. Protein sequence: CAISFGETTEAFF.

The chain is built from TRBV7-3 and TRBJ2-3; a weak D match, TRBD2 (5 bases). The germline gives CDR1 SGHTA, CDR2 FQGTGA. This CDR3 contains 17 residues. Deletions cut 1 base from V and 3 bases from J, with 17 bases between. Here the CDR3 DNA reads TGTGCCAGCAGCTTAATTGCACTAGGGAGTCCGACAGATACGCAGTATTTT. This sequence encodes CASSLIALGSPTDTQYF.

The genes are TRBV9 and TRBJ1-2; no clear D gene. The CDR3 length is 18 residues. CDR1 SGDLS and CDR2 YYNGEE come from the germline V gene. Trimming took off 0 bases at V and 3 bases at J, with 21 bases between the two ends. This CDR3 is CASSVGGLSSYLHYGYTF. The CDR3 DNA reads TGTGCCAGCAGCGTAGGCGGGTTGTCCTCATATCTACACTATGGCTACACCTTC.